This T cell receptor beta chain was recorded in a study of blood T cell repertoires in COVID-19. Study-level background: Samples representing acute and convalescent COVID-19 were sourced from the United States, Italy and Spain. PBMCs, B-cell-depleted T cells, or T cells were the source of the cDNA or gDNA that made up the material.

Generated by immunoSEQ multiplex PCR, the TCRdb table keeps only in-frame clones and is missing some. The sample has 250,000 or so clones, roughly 89% seen once. The CDR3 spans 13 residues. The germline CDR1 and CDR2 sequences are DFQATT and SNEGSKA (reference sequence). V dropped 3 bases and J dropped 10 bases, with 16 bases sitting between them. Seattle enrolled patients during active infection and tracked them longitudinally. The rearrangement links TRBV20-1 to TRBJ2-1; no clear D. The TCR sequence derives from a woman aged 55-70 years with COVID-19, enrolled during active disease. Source material: peripheral blood. The CDR3 DNA sequence: TGCAGTGCTAGTGGGCCCCGCAGATGGGAGCAGTTCTTC. Translated: CSASGPRRWEQFF.